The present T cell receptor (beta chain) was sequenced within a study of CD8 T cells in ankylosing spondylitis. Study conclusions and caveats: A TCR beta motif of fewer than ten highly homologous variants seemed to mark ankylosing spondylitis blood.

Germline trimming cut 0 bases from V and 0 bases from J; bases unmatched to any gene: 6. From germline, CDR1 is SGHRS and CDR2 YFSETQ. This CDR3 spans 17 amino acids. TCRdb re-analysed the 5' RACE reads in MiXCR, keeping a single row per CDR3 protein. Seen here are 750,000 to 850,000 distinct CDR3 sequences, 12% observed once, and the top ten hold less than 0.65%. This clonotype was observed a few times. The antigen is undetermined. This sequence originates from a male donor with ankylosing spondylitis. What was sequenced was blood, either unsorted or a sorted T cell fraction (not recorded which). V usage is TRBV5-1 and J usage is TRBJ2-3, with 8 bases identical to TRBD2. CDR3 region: CASSLARGGTSTDTQYF. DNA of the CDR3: TGCGCCAGCAGCTTGGCGCGCGGGGGGACTAGCACAGATACGCAGTATTTT.